The rows below give T cell receptor beta chains drawn from one sample of a study of CD8 T cells in ankylosing spondylitis. TCRdb reprocessed the 5' RACE reads with MiXCR, giving one entry per CDR3 protein. Of about 300,000 distinct CDR3 sequences detected, roughly 20% appear once; the ten largest clones hold approximately 3.7%. Input material: blood, either unsorted or a sorted T cell fraction (not recorded which). These receptors were obtained from a female donor with ankylosing spondylitis or in good health (not recorded which). Both conserved end residues are part of each CDR3. Fields, in order: J gene, D gene, clone size, V gene, CDR3 DNA, CDR3 protein. The D gene is left open where the match is weak. Only some rows state a clone size, as once, few, many or a class for expanded clones.

J: TRBJ2-3
D: TRBD2
size: few
V: TRBV11-2
DNA: TGTGCCAGCAGCTATACGGGGGGAAGCACAGATACGCAGTATTTT
CDR3: CASSYTGGSTDTQYF

J: TRBJ2-7
D: TRBD2
size: many
V: TRBV6-5
DNA: TGTGCCAGCAGTTGGAGGGAGGGCGAGCAGTACTTC
CDR3: CASSWREGEQYF

J: TRBJ2-7
D: TRBD1
size: .
V: TRBV6-1
DNA: TGTGCCAGCTTGAGACAGGGCTTCGGGCAGTACTTC
CDR3: CASLRQGFGQYF

J: TRBJ2-7
D: TRBD1
size: few
V: TRBV6-2/TRBV6-3
DNA: TGTGCCAGCAGACAGACAGGGAACTCCTACGAGCAGTACTTC
CDR3: CASRQTGNSYEQYF

J: TRBJ2-7
D: .
size: few
V: TRBV5-1
DNA: TGCGCCAGCACGTTGGACTACAACGAGCAGTACTTC
CDR3: CASTLDYNEQYF

J: TRBJ2-2
D: TRBD2
size: .
V: TRBV20-1
DNA: TGCAGTGCTCCGGGAATAGCGGGAGTGAACACCGGGGAGCTGTTTTTT
CDR3: CSAPGIAGVNTGELFF

J: TRBJ1-6
D: .
size: .
V: TRBV28
DNA: TGTGCCAGCAGCCAGAATTCTTCACCCCTCCACTTT
CDR3: CASSQNSSPLHF

J: TRBJ2-3
D: .
size: many
V: TRBV5-5
DNA: TGTGCCAGCAGCTTGGCAAGTAGCACAGATACGCAGTATTTT
CDR3: CASSLASSTDTQYF

J: TRBJ1-1
D: .
size: few
V: TRBV10-2
DNA: TGCGCCAGCAGTGAGTCGCGGGTTTCCACTGAAGCTTTCTTT
CDR3: CASSESRVSTEAFF

J: TRBJ1-5
D: TRBD1
size: .
V: TRBV27
DNA: TGTGCCAGCAGTCCTCGACAGGGGGGGCGGGCAATGGCCCAGCATTTT
CDR3: CASSPRQGGRAMAQHF

J: TRBJ1-1
D: .
size: many
V: TRBV20-1
DNA: TGCAGTGCTAACCCAACCGGGAGAAAATACACTGAAGCTTTCTTT
CDR3: CSANPTGRKYTEAFF

J: TRBJ1-2
D: TRBD1
size: few
V: TRBV7-9
DNA: TGTGCCAGCAGCCCGGGACAGCATAACTATGGCTACACCTTC
CDR3: CASSPGQHNYGYTF

J: TRBJ1-2
D: .
size: .
V: TRBV5-6
DNA: TGTGCCAGCAGCTTGGGGTCGCGGTCTTATGGCTACACCTTC
CDR3: CASSLGSRSYGYTF

J: TRBJ2-5
D: TRBD2
size: few
V: TRBV5-1
DNA: TGCGCCAGCAGCTCCGGACTAGCGGGAATACAAGAGACCCAGTACTTC
CDR3: CASSSGLAGIQETQYF

J: TRBJ1-1
D: .
size: few
V: TRBV12-3/TRBV12-4
DNA: TGTGCCAGCAGTTTAGCGCAACAGGTTGAAGGTGAAGCTTTCTTT
CDR3: CASSLAQQVEGEAFF

J: TRBJ2-7
D: TRBD1
size: .
V: TRBV11-2
DNA: TGTGCCAGCAGCTTAGATCTTGGGACAGGGGACTACGAGCAGTACTTC
CDR3: CASSLDLGTGDYEQYF

J: TRBJ1-4
D: .
size: few
V: TRBV2
DNA: TGTGCCAGCAGCCAACCTTGGGGAAATGAAAAACTGTTTTTT
CDR3: CASSQPWGNEKLFF

J: TRBJ2-1
D: TRBD2
size: many
V: TRBV6-5
DNA: TGTGCCAGCAGTTCGACTAGCGGGAATCACAATGAGCAGTTCTTC
CDR3: CASSSTSGNHNEQFF

J: TRBJ2-1
D: TRBD2
size: many
V: TRBV20-1
DNA: TGCAGTGCTAGGTACCTAGCGGGAGGCTACAATGAGCAGTTCTTC
CDR3: CSARYLAGGYNEQFF

J: TRBJ2-1
D: TRBD1
size: .
V: TRBV20-1
DNA: TGCAGTGCTTCCCCTTCCGGGACAGGGCGATACAATGAGCAGTTCTTC
CDR3: CSASPSGTGRYNEQFF

J: TRBJ1-1
D: .
size: .
V: TRBV7-2
DNA: TGTGCCAGCAGCTTATCAGAGGGCACTGAAGCTTTCTTT
CDR3: CASSLSEGTEAFF

J: TRBJ2-2
D: TRBD2
size: .
V: TRBV30
DNA: TGTGCCTGGAAAAGGGCTAGCGGGAGGGTGGACACCGGGGAGCTGTTTTTT
CDR3: CAWKRASGRVDTGELFF

J: TRBJ2-1
D: .
size: .
V: TRBV4-3
DNA: TGCGCCAGCAGCCGAGCCCGTTCAGCTTACAATGAGCAGTTCTTC
CDR3: CASSRARSAYNEQFF

J: TRBJ2-5
D: .
size: .
V: TRBV7-9
DNA: TGTGCCAGCAGCGTCGGAGGGGAGACCCAGTACTTC
CDR3: CASSVGGETQYF

J: TRBJ1-2
D: TRBD1
size: .
V: TRBV7-2
DNA: TGTGCCAGCAGCTTAGGAGGGACAGGGGCAAACTATGGCTACACCTTC
CDR3: CASSLGGTGANYGYTF

J: TRBJ2-7
D: TRBD2
size: .
V: TRBV6-5
DNA: TGTGCCAGCAGCTTAGGACTAGCGGGAGGCAACTCCTACGAGCAGTACTTC
CDR3: CASSLGLAGGNSYEQYF

J: TRBJ1-2
D: .
size: .
V: TRBV7-9
DNA: TGTGCCAGCAGCTTAAGTCGACAGGACTATGGCTACACCTTC
CDR3: CASSLSRQDYGYTF

J: TRBJ2-3
D: .
size: few
V: TRBV5-5
DNA: TGTGCCAGCAGCTTGAACAGGGGAGGCGATACGCAGTATTTT
CDR3: CASSLNRGGDTQYF

J: TRBJ2-7
D: .
size: .
V: TRBV5-1
DNA: TGCGCCAGCAGCTTGTGGCCAGGGGAGAGCTACGAGCAGTACTTC
CDR3: CASSLWPGESYEQYF

J: TRBJ2-1
D: TRBD1
size: .
V: TRBV12-3/TRBV12-4
DNA: TGTGCCAGCAGTCGCGCCGGGACAGGGGGATCAAGTGAGCAGTTCTTC
CDR3: CASSRAGTGGSSEQFF

J: TRBJ1-5
D: TRBD1
size: few
V: TRBV20-1
DNA: TGCAGTGCCTACCGGGACAGGGGTTATCAGCCCCAGCATTTT
CDR3: CSAYRDRGYQPQHF

J: TRBJ2-7
D: TRBD1
size: .
V: TRBV5-4
DNA: TGTGCCAGCAGCCCCGCGGGACAGGGGTGGTACGAGCAGTACTTC
CDR3: CASSPAGQGWYEQYF

J: TRBJ2-1
D: TRBD1
size: .
V: TRBV5-1
DNA: TGCGCCAGCAGCTCCCGACAGGGTGGTGGCGATGAGCAGTTCTTC
CDR3: CASSSRQGGGDEQFF

J: TRBJ2-7
D: .
size: many
V: TRBV28
DNA: TGTGCCAGCAGTTTCAGCATGCGAGTCGAGCAGTACTTC
CDR3: CASSFSMRVEQYF

J: TRBJ2-2
D: .
size: few
V: TRBV18
DNA: TGTGCCAGCTCACCAGACAGGAGGGCCGGGGAGCTGTTTTTT
CDR3: CASSPDRRAGELFF

J: TRBJ1-6
D: .
size: .
V: TRBV2
DNA: TGTGCCAGCAGTGATGAAGTAAATTCACCCCTCCACTTT
CDR3: CASSDEVNSPLHF

J: TRBJ1-1
D: .
size: few
V: TRBV4-3
DNA: TGCGCCAGCAGCCTTTGGACGGAGAACACTGAAGCTTTCTTT
CDR3: CASSLWTENTEAFF

J: TRBJ1-6
D: .
size: .
V: TRBV20-1
DNA: TGCAGTGCAAACCTGGACCTTCGGAATTCACCCCTCCACTTT
CDR3: CSANLDLRNSPLHF

J: TRBJ2-2
D: .
size: .
V: TRBV20-1
DNA: TGCAGTGCTTCCCACTGGTCCAAAAAAAGGGGCACCGGGGAGCTGTTTTTT
CDR3: CSASHWSKKRGTGELFF

J: TRBJ2-1
D: .
size: few
V: TRBV20-1
DNA: TGCAGTGCTAGCCCAGACGGACTCTTCAGGGGGCAGTTCTTC
CDR3: CSASPDGLFRGQFF

J: TRBJ2-3
D: TRBD1
size: few
V: TRBV25-1
DNA: TGTGCCAGCAGTGATCAGGACAGGGGATTCGCAGATACGCAGTATTTT
CDR3: CASSDQDRGFADTQYF

J: TRBJ2-1
D: .
size: few
V: TRBV12-3/TRBV12-4
DNA: TGTGCCAGCAGTAGGGACCCAACTAGCAATGAGCAGTTCTTC
CDR3: CASSRDPTSNEQFF

J: TRBJ2-7
D: TRBD2
size: many
V: TRBV10-3
DNA: TGTGCCATCAAGGTTCTAGCGGGAGCAGAGGGAGAGCAGTACTTC
CDR3: CAIKVLAGAEGEQYF

J: TRBJ2-1
D: TRBD1
size: many
V: TRBV24-1
DNA: TGTGCCACCAGTGATCGGACAGGAAGGAATGAGCAGTTCTTC
CDR3: CATSDRTGRNEQFF

J: TRBJ2-7
D: .
size: many
V: TRBV10-3
DNA: TGTGCCATCAGTCCCTCTACGTACGAGCAGTACTTC
CDR3: CAISPSTYEQYF

J: TRBJ2-5
D: .
size: few
V: TRBV20-1
DNA: TGCAGTGGGCTCCAGGGGGGGACCCAGTACTTC
CDR3: CSGLQGGTQYF

J: TRBJ2-7
D: .
size: .
V: TRBV6-1
DNA: TGTGCCAGCAGTGAAGTTCACCGGTTCGGCAGGGTGTATTCCTACGAGCAGTACTTC
CDR3: CASSEVHRFGRVYSYEQYF

J: TRBJ2-6
D: .
size: .
V: TRBV7-9
DNA: TGTGCCAGCAGCTTAGCGTCCTCCCCCGGGGCCAACGTCCTGACTTTC
CDR3: CASSLASSPGANVLTF

J: TRBJ2-5
D: TRBD2
size: .
V: TRBV12-5
DNA: TGTGCTAGTGGTTTGGTACTAGCGGGGGGTGTTACCCAGTACTTC
CDR3: CASGLVLAGGVTQYF

J: TRBJ1-2
D: .
size: few
V: TRBV6-1
DNA: TGTGCCAGCAGTGAATTGGGAACCTATGGCTACACCTTC
CDR3: CASSELGTYGYTF

J: TRBJ2-2
D: .
size: few
V: TRBV6-2/TRBV6-3
DNA: TGTGCCAGCAGCCTGGGACATTGGAACACCGGGGAGCTGTTTTTT
CDR3: CASSLGHWNTGELFF

J: TRBJ1-2
D: .
size: many
V: TRBV7-9
DNA: TGTGCCAGCAGCTTAATACCCCTGGCTATGCTCACCTTC
CDR3: CASSLIPLAMLTF